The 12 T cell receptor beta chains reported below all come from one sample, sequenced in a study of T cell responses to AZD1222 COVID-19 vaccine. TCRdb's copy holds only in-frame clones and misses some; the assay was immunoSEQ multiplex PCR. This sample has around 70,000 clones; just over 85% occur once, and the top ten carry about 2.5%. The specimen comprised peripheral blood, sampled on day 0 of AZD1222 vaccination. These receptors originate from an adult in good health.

CDR3 sequence: CASSPNSGGPFYEQYF. DNA for the CDR3: TGTGCCAGCAGTCCCAATAGCGGGGGCCCATTCTACGAGCAGTACTTC. The V call is TRBV6-2 or TRBV6-3, the J call TRBJ2-7, with 9 bases aligning to TRBD2. The CDR3 sequence is 16 residues long. CDR1 and CDR2 (germline): MNHEY, SVGEGT. With V trimmed by 5 bases and J by 3 bases, 11 bases remained unmatched.

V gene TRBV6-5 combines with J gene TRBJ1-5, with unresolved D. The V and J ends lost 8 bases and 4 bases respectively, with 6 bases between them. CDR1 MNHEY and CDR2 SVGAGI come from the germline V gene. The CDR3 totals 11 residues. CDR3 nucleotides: TGTGCCAGCGGGTATAATCAGCCCCAGCATTTT. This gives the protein CASGYNQPQHF.

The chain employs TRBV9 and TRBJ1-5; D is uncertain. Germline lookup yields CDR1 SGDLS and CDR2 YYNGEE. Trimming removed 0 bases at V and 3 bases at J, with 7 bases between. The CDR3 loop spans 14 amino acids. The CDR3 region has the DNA TGTGCCAGCAGCGTAGACAGTCTCAATCAGCCCCAGCATTTT. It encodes CASSVDSLNQPQHF. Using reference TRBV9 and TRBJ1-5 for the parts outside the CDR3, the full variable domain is DSGVTQTPKHLITATGQRVTLRCSPRSGDLSVYWYQQSLDQGLQFLIQYYNGEERAKGNILERFSAQQFPDLHSELNLSSLELGDSALYFCASSVDSLNQPQHFGDGTRLSIL.

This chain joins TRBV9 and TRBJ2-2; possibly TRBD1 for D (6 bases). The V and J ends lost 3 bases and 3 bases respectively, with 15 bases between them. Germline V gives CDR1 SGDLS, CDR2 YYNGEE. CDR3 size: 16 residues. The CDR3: CASSATQGTDTGELFF. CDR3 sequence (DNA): TGTGCCAGCAGCGCGACACAGGGTACGGACACCGGGGAGCTGTTTTTT. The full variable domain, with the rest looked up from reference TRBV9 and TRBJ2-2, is DSGVTQTPKHLITATGQRVTLRCSPRSGDLSVYWYQQSLDQGLQFLIQYYNGEERAKGNILERFSAQQFPDLHSELNLSSLELGDSALYFCASSATQGTDTGELFFGEGSRLTVL.

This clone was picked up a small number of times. The CDR3 bases are TGTGCCACCAGCAGAGCCAACGGTGGCCGCTACGAGCAGTACTTC. The encoded protein is CATSRANGGRYEQYF. V is TRBV15 and J is TRBJ2-7, with D unclear. CDR1 LNHNV and CDR2 YYDKDF come from the germline V gene (reference sequence). The ends were cut back, 1 base at V and 3 bases at J, with 13 bases in the middle. The CDR3 extends over 15 amino acids.

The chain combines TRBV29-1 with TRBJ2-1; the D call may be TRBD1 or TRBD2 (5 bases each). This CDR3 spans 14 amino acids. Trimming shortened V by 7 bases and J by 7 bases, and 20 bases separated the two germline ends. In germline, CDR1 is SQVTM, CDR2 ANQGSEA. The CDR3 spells CSGITGTSPNEQFF. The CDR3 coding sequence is TGCAGCGGAATCACCGGGACCTCTCCGAATGAGCAGTTCTTC.

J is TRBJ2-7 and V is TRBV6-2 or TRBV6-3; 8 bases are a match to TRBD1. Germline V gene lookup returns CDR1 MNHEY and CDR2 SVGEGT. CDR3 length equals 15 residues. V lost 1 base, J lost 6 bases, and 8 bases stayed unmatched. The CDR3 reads CASSYFKGQAREQYF. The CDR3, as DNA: TGTGCCAGCAGTTACTTTAAGGGACAGGCGCGCGAGCAGTACTTC.

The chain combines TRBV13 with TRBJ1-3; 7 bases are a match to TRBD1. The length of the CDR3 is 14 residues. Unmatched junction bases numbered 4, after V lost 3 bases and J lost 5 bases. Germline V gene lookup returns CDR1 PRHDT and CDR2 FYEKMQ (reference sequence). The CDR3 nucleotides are TGTGCCAGCAGCTTCGGCAGGGGGAGAAACACCATATATTTT. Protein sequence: CASSFGRGRNTIYF.

The CDR3 region is CASSTVGGGDTQYF. The CDR3 nucleotides are TGTGCCAGCAGCACTGTCGGGGGGGGAGATACGCAGTATTTT. The chain recombines TRBV5-4 with TRBJ2-3; 8 bases are a match to TRBD2. Germline V gene sequence: CDR1 SGHNT, CDR2 YYREEE (reference sequence). Trimming at V came to 4 bases and at J to 5 bases, leaving 6 bases not matched to a gene. CDR3 size: 14 residues.

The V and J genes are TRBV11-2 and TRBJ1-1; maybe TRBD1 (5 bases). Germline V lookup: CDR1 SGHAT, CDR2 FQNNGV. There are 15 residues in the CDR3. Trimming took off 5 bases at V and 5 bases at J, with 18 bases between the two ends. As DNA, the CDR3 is TGTGCCAGCAGCCCAAGAGCGCAGGGACGAACTGAAGCTTTCTTT. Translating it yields CASSPRAQGRTEAFF.

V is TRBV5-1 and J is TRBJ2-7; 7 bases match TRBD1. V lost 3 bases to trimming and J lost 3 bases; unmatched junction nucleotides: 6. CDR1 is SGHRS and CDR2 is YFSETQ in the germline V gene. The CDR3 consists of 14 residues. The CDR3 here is CASSSQGDSYEQYF. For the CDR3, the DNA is TGCGCCAGCAGCTCTCAGGGGGACAGCTACGAGCAGTACTTC.

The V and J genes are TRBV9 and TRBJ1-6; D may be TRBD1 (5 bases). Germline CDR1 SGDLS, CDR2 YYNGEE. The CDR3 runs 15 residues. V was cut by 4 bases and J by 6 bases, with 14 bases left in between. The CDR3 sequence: CASSPTGGGNSPLHF. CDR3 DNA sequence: TGTGCCAGCAGCCCCACGGGGGGAGGTAATTCACCCCTCCACTTT.